This record covers a single T cell receptor beta chain. Its antigen remains unknown. This sequence may be a read error, since a much larger clone differs from it by one base. Every sample yielded at least 6.5 million isolated PBMCs. The second PCR ran about 6 to 11 cycles with a sample-barcoded 5' primer and J-beta primers. One entry per CDR3 protein, called by TCRdb with MiXCR from the 5' RACE reads. In the table there are fewer than 800,000 distinct CDR3 sequences, about 30% of which are singletons. Germline V gene data show CDR1 as SGHRS and CDR2 as YFSETQ. CDR3 length equals 13 residues. These data come from a study of blood T cells in healthy people across ages. Study-level points and caveats: What prevented conclusive comparison of naive and antigen-experienced cells was that PBMCs were unsorted.

The origin of this receptor is an elderly woman in good health. The genes are TRBV5-1 and TRBJ1-2, with D hard to call. The sample was blood. CDR3 DNA: TGCGCCAGCAGCGCAGATGGTGCTAGTGGCCACACCTTC. Translating it yields CASSADGASGHTF.